The 22 T cell receptor beta chains in this list originate from one sample, sequenced in a study of T cell repertoires in cytomegalovirus infection. TCRdb re-derived calls from the reads in MiXCR, one entry per CDR3 protein. The repertoire includes about 700,000 distinct CDR3 sequences, roughly 30% of them detected once, and over 15% sits in the top ten. Their specific antigens are unknown. Source: cultured PBMCs, taken from culture after CMV antigen stimulation. The receptors shown here come from a human donor in good health (CMV status not recorded). Some clones in this sample may be carry-over from other donors' samples.

This clonotype was seen ten or more times. The chain is built from TRBV7-2 and TRBJ2-7; 8 bases line up with TRBD1. Germline CDR1 is SGHTA and CDR2 is FQGNSA. CDR3 length: 15 amino acids. V lost 3 bases, J lost 2 bases, and 6 bases stayed unmatched. CDR3 nucleotides: TGTGCCAGCAGCTTTAGTGGGACAGGTACCTACGAGCAGTACTTC. Amino acids: CASSFSGTGTYEQYF.

The rearrangement joins TRBV15 to TRBJ1-5; D call uncertain. Germline CDR1 LNHNV, CDR2 YYDKDF (reference sequence). The CDR3 has 15 amino acids. V was pared by 2 bases and J by 2 bases, with 10 bases between. CDR3 in DNA: TGTGCCACCAGCAGAAATACAGCGGGCAATCAGCCCCAGCATTTT. Amino acids: CATSRNTAGNQPQHF.

This clonotype has just a few counts. CDR3 nucleotide sequence: TGTGCCTGGAGTTATCCGGGACAGGGGATAACTGAAGCTTTCTTT. The encoded protein is CAWSYPGQGITEAFF. The rearrangement links TRBV30 to TRBJ1-1; 10 bases are shared with TRBD1. Germline V lookup: CDR1 GTSNPN, CDR2 SVGIG (reference sequence). The CDR3 sequence is 15 residues long. J lost 5 bases, V lost 2 bases, and 8 bases had no gene match.

This clonotype was seen many times. V and J are TRBV7-6 and TRBJ2-1, with D tentatively TRBD1 or TRBD2 (5 bases each). The CDR3 sequence is 16 residues long. Trimming removed 5 bases from V and 3 bases from J, with 17 bases in between. CDR1 and CDR2 from the germline V gene are SGHVS and FNYEAQ. The CDR3 coding sequence is TGTGCCAGCAGCCACCTCGAAGGGGAGAACTACAATGAGCAGTTCTTC. Protein product: CASSHLEGENYNEQFF.

This clonotype has a handful of counts. The J gene is TRBJ1-1, the V gene TRBV7-9; TRBD1 aligns across 8 bases. Unmatched junction bases numbered 5, after V lost 2 bases and J lost 0 bases. The CDR3 is made up of 16 amino acids. CDR1 is SEHNR, CDR2 FQNEAQ, per germline (reference sequence). The CDR3 loop is CASSLSGGGVNTEAFF. Written as DNA, the CDR3 is TGTGCCAGCAGCTTATCAGGGGGCGGGGTGAACACTGAAGCTTTCTTT.

About this clonotype: This could be a read error, since a much larger clone is one nucleotide away. The chain carries TRBV7-2 and TRBJ1-2; tentatively, D is TRBD1 (6 bases). The CDR3 runs 14 residues. V lost 2 bases and J lost 7, with 14 bases in between. Germline V gene sequence: CDR1 SGHTA, CDR2 FQGNSA. CDR3 sequence reads: CASSLTAGACGYTF. In nucleotides, the CDR3 is TGTGCCAGCAGCTTAACGGCAGGGGCCTGTGGCTACACCTTC.

In its sample, this clonotype was seen once. This chain links TRBV6-1 with TRBJ1-2; 10 bases align to TRBD1. The CDR3 covers 15 residues. Per germline, CDR1 MNHNS and CDR2 SASEGT. Trimming cost V 0 bases and J 7 bases; bases outside gene matches: 5. The CDR3 sequence is CASSEAGDRGGGYTF. CDR3 nucleotide sequence: TGTGCCAGCAGTGAAGCCGGGGACAGGGGAGGTGGCTACACCTTC.

The chain is built from TRBV6-2 or TRBV6-3 and TRBJ2-1; 10 nucleotides match TRBD2. CDR1 is MNHEY, CDR2 SVGEGT, per germline. Losses at the gene ends were 7 bases for V and 0 bases for J; bases not matched to a gene: 3. The CDR3 totals 15 residues. DNA of the CDR3: TGTGCCAGCAACCTAGCGGGAGACTCCTACAATGAGCAGTTCTTC. Amino acids: CASNLAGDSYNEQFF.

This clonotype was observed a few times. This sequence joins TRBV7-9 and TRBJ1-1; tentative D call: TRBD1 (5 bases). CDR1 SEHNR and CDR2 FQNEAQ come from the germline V gene (reference sequence). The V and J ends lost 0 bases and 5 bases respectively, with 13 bases between them. CDR3 size: 15 residues. The DNA of the CDR3 is TGTGCCAGCAGCTTAGCTCCCTGGAGGGGTACTGAAGCTTTCTTT. It translates to CASSLAPWRGTEAFF. The entire variable domain, with the rest obtained from reference TRBV7-9 and TRBJ1-1, is as follows: DTGVSQNPRHKITKRGQNVTFRCDPISEHNRLYWYRQTLGQGPEFLTYFQNEAQLEKSRLLSDRFSAERPKGSFSTLEIQRTEQGDSAMYLCASSLAPWRGTEAFFGQGTRLTVV.

This chain uses TRBV20-1 with TRBJ2-3; tentatively, D is TRBD2 (5 bases). Per the germline V gene, CDR1 is DFQATT and CDR2 is SNEGSKA (reference sequence). V shed 1 base and J shed 5 bases, with 13 bases lying between them. The CDR3 has 14 amino acids. The CDR3 nucleotides read TGCAGTGCTAGAGCCCTACTAGGAAGAGATACGCAGTATTTT. Protein sequence: CSARALLGRDTQYF.

This clonotype occurred a few times. The chain links TRBV6-5 to TRBJ2-7; possibly TRBD1 for D (5 bases). Trimming cost V 6 bases and J 1 base, with 10 bases left between them. The CDR3 loop spans 13 amino acids. Germline loops: CDR1 MNHEY, CDR2 SVGAGI. The CDR3 here is CASRPPGSYEQYF. The CDR3 nucleotides read TGTGCCAGCAGACCTCCAGGGTCCTACGAGCAGTACTTC.

The V call is TRBV5-1, the J call TRBJ1-1; D unclear. The CDR3 spans 16 residues. Trimming took off 0 bases at V and 1 base at J, with 13 bases between the two ends. Looked up from germline, CDR1 is SGHRS and CDR2 is YFSETQ. The DNA of the CDR3 is TGCGCCAGCAGCTTGGGTAGCACGGGAGGGAACACTGAAGCTTTCTTT. Protein: CASSLGSTGGNTEAFF.

This clonotype was found many times. V and J are TRBV7-6 and TRBJ2-7; possibly TRBD1 or TRBD2 for D (6 bases each). Trimming took off 3 bases at V and 0 bases at J, with 9 bases between the two ends. The CDR3 totals 14 residues. CDR1 is SGHVS, CDR2 FNYEAQ, per germline. CDR3 DNA sequence: TGTGCCAGCAGCTTGGAGGGGGACTCCTACGAGCAGTACTTC. The encoded protein is CASSLEGDSYEQYF.

This clonotype occurred many times. The chain has TRBV7-2 and TRBJ2-4; 9 bases agree with TRBD2. The CDR3 contains 13 residues. The V gene end was trimmed by 3 bases and the J gene end by 8 bases; junction bases not matched to a gene: 2. The germline V gene encodes CDR1 SGHTA and CDR2 FQGNSA. Here the CDR3 DNA reads TGTGCCAGCAGCTTTAGCGGGAGAGACATTCAGTACTTC. Translating it yields CASSFSGRDIQYF.

The chain's CDR3 is CSVEVGGGLYNEQFF. Written as DNA, the CDR3 is TGCAGCGTTGAAGTGGGCGGAGGGCTCTACAATGAGCAGTTCTTC. This sequence joins TRBV29-1 and TRBJ2-1; possibly TRBD2 for D (6 bases). This CDR3 contains 15 residues. Germline CDR1 reads SQVTM; CDR2 reads ANQGSEA. The V and J ends lost 1 base and 3 bases respectively, with 13 bases between them.

This clonotype was picked up a small number of times. The J gene is TRBJ1-1, the V gene TRBV5-1, with D unresolved. V was cut by 4 bases and J by 4 bases, with 11 bases left in between. This CDR3 has 13 amino acids. Germline V gene data show CDR1 as SGHRS and CDR2 as YFSETQ. The CDR3 sequence is CASSLGDGTEAFF. CDR3 bases: TGCGCCAGCAGCCTCGGTGACGGCACTGAAGCTTTCTTT.

This clonotype has only one observation. The chain links TRBV24-1 to TRBJ2-1; D assignment may be TRBD1 or TRBD2 (5 bases each). Germline V gene data show CDR1 as KGHDR and CDR2 as SFDVKD. This CDR3 is 12 amino acids long. The V end was cut by 3 bases, the J end by 10 bases, with 9 bases between. The CDR3 reads CATSDGTTEQFF. The CDR3 DNA reads TGTGCCACCAGTGATGGGACCACCGAGCAGTTCTTC.

This chain links TRBV20-1 with TRBJ2-3; the D gene is possibly TRBD1 (6 bases). In germline, CDR1 is DFQATT, CDR2 SNEGSKA (reference sequence). CDR3 length: 15 residues. V shed 4 bases and J shed 0 bases, with 14 bases lying between them. This CDR3 reads CSANPGHFSTDTQYF. CDR3 sequence (DNA): TGCAGTGCTAACCCGGGACATTTTAGCACAGATACGCAGTATTTT.

This chain uses TRBV27 with TRBJ2-7, with D possibly matching TRBD2 (6 bases). V lost 8 bases and J lost 4, with 15 bases in between. Germline-derived CDR1 and CDR2 are MNHEY and SMNVEV (reference sequence). The CDR3 spans 13 residues. The CDR3 DNA reads as TGTGCCAGCTCCTCCGGGGGATGGTACGAGCAGTACTTC. This gives the protein CASSSGGWYEQYF.

This clonotype turned up a few times. J is TRBJ2-3 and V is TRBV12-3 or TRBV12-4, with TRBD2 identical over 10 bases. The CDR3 has 15 amino acids. V lost 7 bases and J lost 4; bases outside the gene matches: 8. CDR3 nucleotides: TGTGCCAGCAATACTCTAGCGGGGGCCTCAGATACGCAGTATTTT. Protein sequence: CASNTLAGASDTQYF.

This clonotype was detected a few times. The chain combines TRBV7-8 with TRBJ2-1; D assignment may be TRBD1 or TRBD2 (6 bases each). Trimming took 5 bases from V and 3 from J, leaving 14 bases between them. This CDR3 contains 15 residues. CDR1 SGHVS and CDR2 FQNEAQ come from the germline V gene. For the CDR3, the DNA is TGTGCCAGCAGCCCAGGCGGGACAAACTACAATGAGCAGTTCTTC. This codes for CASSPGGTNYNEQFF.

The genes are TRBV20-1 and TRBJ2-1; 10 bases are a match to TRBD2. The trim removed 3 bases at V and 6 bases at J, leaving 11 bases unmatched. CDR3 length: 16 amino acids. CDR1 is DFQATT and CDR2 is SNEGSKA in the germline V gene (reference sequence). For the CDR3, the DNA is TGCAGTGCTAGCCCGCCCCTAGCGGGGGTAGGCAATGAGCAGTTCTTC. As protein: CSASPPLAGVGNEQFF.